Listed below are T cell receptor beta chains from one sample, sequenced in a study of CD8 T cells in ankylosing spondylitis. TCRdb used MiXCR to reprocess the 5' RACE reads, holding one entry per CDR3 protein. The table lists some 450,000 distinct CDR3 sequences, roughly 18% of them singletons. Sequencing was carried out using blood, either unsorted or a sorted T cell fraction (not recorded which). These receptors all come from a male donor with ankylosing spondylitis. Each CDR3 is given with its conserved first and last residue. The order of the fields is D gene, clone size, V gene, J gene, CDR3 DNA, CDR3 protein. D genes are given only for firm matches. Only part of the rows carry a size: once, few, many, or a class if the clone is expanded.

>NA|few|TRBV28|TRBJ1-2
TGTGCCAGCAGCCCATCGGGGGACCACTATGGCTACACCTTC
CASSPSGDHYGYTF
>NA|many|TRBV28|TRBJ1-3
TGTGCCAGCAGTTTATTGGGGGGATCTGGAAACACCATATATTTT
CASSLLGGSGNTIYF
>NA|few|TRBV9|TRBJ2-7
TGTGCCAGCAGCCCGGAGCCTTCCTCCTACGAGCAGTACTTC
CASSPEPSSYEQYF
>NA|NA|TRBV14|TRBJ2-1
TGTGCCAGCAGCCAAGATGGACCGTCCTACAATGAGCAGTTCTTC
CASSQDGPSYNEQFF
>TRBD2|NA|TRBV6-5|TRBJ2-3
TGTGCCAGCAGTTACAGGAGGTATCTAGCGGGGACTAGCACAGATACGCAGTATTTT
CASSYRRYLAGTSTDTQYF
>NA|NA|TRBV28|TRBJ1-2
TGTGCCAGCAGAGGCAGGGCCTATGGCTACACCTTC
CASRGRAYGYTF
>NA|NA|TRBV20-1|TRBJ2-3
TGCAGTGCTAGTAATCCCATGGGTAGGGATACGCAGTATTTT
CSASNPMGRDTQYF
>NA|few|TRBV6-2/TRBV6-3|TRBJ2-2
TGTGCCAGCAGTTCGCGACAGGCTGGTGTGCTGTTTTTT
CASSSRQAGVLFF
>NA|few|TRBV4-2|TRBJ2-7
TGTGCCAGCAGCCAAGATGGGGGGAGTAGCAACGAGCAGTACTTC
CASSQDGGSSNEQYF
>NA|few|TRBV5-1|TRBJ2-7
TGCGCCAGCAGCCCCCGGGGCTCACTCGTGGGCGAGCAGTACTTC
CASSPRGSLVGEQYF
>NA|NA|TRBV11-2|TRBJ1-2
TGTGCCAGCAGCTTAGAAAGGGGCTGGATCTATGGCTACACCTTC
CASSLERGWIYGYTF
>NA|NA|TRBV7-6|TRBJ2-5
TGTGCCAGCAGCTTAGACCCAGGAACCCAGTACTTC
CASSLDPGTQYF
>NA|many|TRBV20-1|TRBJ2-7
TGCAGTGCGACTGCCCCCAGGGGGAGGGCGAACGAGCAGTACTTC
CSATAPRGRANEQYF
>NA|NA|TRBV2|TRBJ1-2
TGTGCCAGCAGTGAGAGTGGCCCTACCTATGGCTACACCTTC
CASSESGPTYGYTF
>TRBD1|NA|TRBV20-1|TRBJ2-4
TGCAGTGCTGGGACAGGGTCATTAGCCAAAAACATTCAGTACTTC
CSAGTGSLAKNIQYF
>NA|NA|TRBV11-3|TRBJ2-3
TGTGCCAGCAGCTTAATTAGTGATCCGGATACGCAGTATTTT
CASSLISDPDTQYF
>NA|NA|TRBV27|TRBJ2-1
TGTGCCAGCAGTTTAAGTGCGGAGGGCTACAATGAGCAGTTCTTC
CASSLSAEGYNEQFF
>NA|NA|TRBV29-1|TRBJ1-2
TGCAGCGGGGCTGAGGGTGGGCTCTATGGCTACACCTTC
CSGAEGGLYGYTF
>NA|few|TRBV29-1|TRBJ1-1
TGCAGCGTTGAGGAAGGGGCGTCGGTCACTGAAGCTTTCTTT
CSVEEGASVTEAFF
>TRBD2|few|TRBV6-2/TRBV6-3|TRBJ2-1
TGTGCCACCATCGGGAGGCCGGTTGGGAATGAGCAGTTCTTC
CATIGRPVGNEQFF
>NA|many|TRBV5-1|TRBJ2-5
TGCGCCAGCAGCTTATTTTCAGGACCACAAGAGACCCAGTACTTC
CASSLFSGPQETQYF
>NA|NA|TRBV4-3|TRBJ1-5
TGCGCCAGCAGCCAAAACACAGGGACCTATCAGCCCCAGCATTTT
CASSQNTGTYQPQHF
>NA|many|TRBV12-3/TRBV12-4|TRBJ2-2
TGTGCCAGCAGTTTTGTGGGAAAGAACACCGGGGAGCTGTTTTTT
CASSFVGKNTGELFF
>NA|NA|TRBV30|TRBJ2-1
TGTGCCTGGAGTGGGGGCGGCGGTCAACAGTTCTTC
CAWSGGGGQQFF
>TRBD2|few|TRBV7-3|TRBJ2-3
TGTGCCAGCAGCCAAATAGCGGGGGGGTTCACAGATACGCAGTATTTT
CASSQIAGGFTDTQYF
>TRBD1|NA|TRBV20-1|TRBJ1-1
TGCAGTGCTAGAGATAAGCCAGGGGGGAACACTGAAGCTTTCTTT
CSARDKPGGNTEAFF
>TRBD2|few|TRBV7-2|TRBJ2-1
TGTGCCAGCAGCTGGTCAAGCGGGAGTGCTGATGAGCAGTTCTTC
CASSWSSGSADEQFF
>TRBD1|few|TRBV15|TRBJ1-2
TGTGCCACCAGCAGCCCCGGGACAGGGGTATATGGCTACACCTTC
CATSSPGTGVYGYTF
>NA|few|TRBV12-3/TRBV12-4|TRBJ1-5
TGTGCCAGCAGTTTCGGAGGAGTTTATAGCAATCAGCCCCAGCATTTT
CASSFGGVYSNQPQHF
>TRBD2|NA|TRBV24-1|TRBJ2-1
TGTGCCACCAGTGACCCTACTAGCGAGATCCGTTGGAGGGAGCAGTTCTTC
CATSDPTSEIRWREQFF
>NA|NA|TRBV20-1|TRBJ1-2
TGCAGTGCTAGAAATTCACAGGGCTACTATGGCTACACCTTC
CSARNSQGYYGYTF
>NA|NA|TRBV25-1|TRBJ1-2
TGTGCCAGCAGTGGGTCTTGGACAGTAGTTAACTATGGCTACACCTTC
CASSGSWTVVNYGYTF
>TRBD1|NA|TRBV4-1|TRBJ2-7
TGCGCCAGCAGCCAAGTGGTCGGACAGGGTGTCGAGCAGTACTTC
CASSQVVGQGVEQYF
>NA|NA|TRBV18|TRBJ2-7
TGTGCCAGCTCACCACAGGGGCCCCCGGACAACGAGCAGTACTTC
CASSPQGPPDNEQYF
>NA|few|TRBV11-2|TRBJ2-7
TGTGCCAGCAGCCCCCGGTCCGGGGGCTACGAGCAGTACTTC
CASSPRSGGYEQYF
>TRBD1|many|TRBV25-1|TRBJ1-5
TGTGCCAGCAGGGAACTTCCGGGACAGGGACATCAGCCCCAGCATTTT
CASRELPGQGHQPQHF
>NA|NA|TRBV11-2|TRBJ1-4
TGTGCCAGCAGCTCCCCCGGTGCAGTAGCTGAAAAACTGTTTTTT
CASSSPGAVAEKLFF
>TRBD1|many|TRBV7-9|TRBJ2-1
TGTGCCAGCAGCGTCGGGACAGGGTCCTACAATGAGCAGTTCTTC
CASSVGTGSYNEQFF
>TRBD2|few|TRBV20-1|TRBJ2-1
TGCAGTGCCCAGCAGCTTGGGGCGCGGGAGAGGGGGTTCTTC
CSAQQLGARERGFF
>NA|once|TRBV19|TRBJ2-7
TGTGCCAGTAGTCCCGGGACCCCGGTTTTAGACGAGCAGTACTTC
CASSPGTPVLDEQYF
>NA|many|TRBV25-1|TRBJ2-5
TGTGCCAGCAGTCGACAGGAAGGTCCTGAAGAGACCCAGTACTTC
CASSRQEGPEETQYF
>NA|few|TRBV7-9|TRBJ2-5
TGTGCCAGCAGCTTAGCAGGCAGCCAGTACTACCAAGAGACCCAGTACTTC
CASSLAGSQYYQETQYF
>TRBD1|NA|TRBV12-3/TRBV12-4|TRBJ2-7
TGTGCCAGCAGCCAGGACAGGGGTTTCTACGAGCAGTACTTC
CASSQDRGFYEQYF
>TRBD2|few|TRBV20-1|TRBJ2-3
TGCAGTGCCGCCGGTCGAGCGGGGCTCGACCATACGCAGTATTTT
CSAAGRAGLDHTQYF
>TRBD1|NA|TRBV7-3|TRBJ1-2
TGTGCCAGCAGCTTAAGGGGCCGCACAGGGGATGGCTACACCTTC
CASSLRGRTGDGYTF
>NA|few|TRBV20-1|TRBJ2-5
TGCAGTGCTAGGCGGCAGGGAAAGACCCAGTACTTC
CSARRQGKTQYF
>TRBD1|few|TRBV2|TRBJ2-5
TGTGCCAGCAGAGACAGGGGGCTTGGCGGGATCCAAGAGACCCAGTACTTC
CASRDRGLGGIQETQYF
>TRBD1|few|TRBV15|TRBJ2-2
TGTGCCACCAGCAGGGGGGTTGGGGACAGTCATCTCGGGGAGCTGTTTTTT
CATSRGVGDSHLGELFF
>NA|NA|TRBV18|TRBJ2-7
TGTGCCAGCTCAAGCGGCGGGGAGTACGAGCAGTACTTC
CASSSGGEYEQYF
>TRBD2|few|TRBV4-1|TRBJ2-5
TGCGCCAGCAGCCACGTTAGCGGGAGGGGAGGGGAGACCCAGTACTTC
CASSHVSGRGGETQYF
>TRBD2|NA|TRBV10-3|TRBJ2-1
TGTGCCATCAGTGAGTCCTCGCGGGGGGGTCAGAAAAATGAGCAGTTCTTC
CAISESSRGGQKNEQFF
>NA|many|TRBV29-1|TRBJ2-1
TGCAGCGCCACCTCTTCGGACGAGCAGTTCTTC
CSATSSDEQFF
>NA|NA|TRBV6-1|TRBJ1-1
TGTGCCAGCAGTGAAAGGACACCGAACACTGAAGCTTTCTTT
CASSERTPNTEAFF
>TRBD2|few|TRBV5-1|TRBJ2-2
TGCGCCAGCAGCCTCGGGACTACCTCTATGACCGGGGAGCTGTTTTTT
CASSLGTTSMTGELFF
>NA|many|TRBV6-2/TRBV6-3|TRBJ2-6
TGTGCCAGCAGTCGACAGTCCTCTGGGGCCAACGTCCTGACTTTC
CASSRQSSGANVLTF
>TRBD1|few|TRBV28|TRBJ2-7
TGTGCCACCTACAATCAGGGGGCAGGGTACGACGAGCAGTACTTC
CATYNQGAGYDEQYF
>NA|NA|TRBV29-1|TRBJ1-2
TGCAGCGCCCCCTACGGCAGCTATGGCTACACCTTC
CSAPYGSYGYTF
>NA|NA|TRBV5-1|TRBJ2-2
TGCGCCAGCAGCTTTGCCCAGGGTTGGACCGGGGAGCTGTTTTTT
CASSFAQGWTGELFF
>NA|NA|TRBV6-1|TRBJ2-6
TGTGCCAGCGCCGGGACGCAGTCCCTCGTCTGGTCTGGGGCCAACGTCCTGACTTTC
CASAGTQSLVWSGANVLTF